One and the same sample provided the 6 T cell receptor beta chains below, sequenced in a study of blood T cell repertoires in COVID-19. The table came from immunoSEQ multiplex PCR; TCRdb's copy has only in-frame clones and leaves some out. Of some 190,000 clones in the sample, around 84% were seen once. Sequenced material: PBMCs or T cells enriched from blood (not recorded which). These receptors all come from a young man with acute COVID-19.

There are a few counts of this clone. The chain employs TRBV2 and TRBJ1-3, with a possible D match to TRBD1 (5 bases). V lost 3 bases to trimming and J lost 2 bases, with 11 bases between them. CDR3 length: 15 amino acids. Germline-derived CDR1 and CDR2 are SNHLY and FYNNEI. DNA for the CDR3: TGTGCCAGCAGTGAGTCGGGGGGTACTGGAAACACCATATATTTT. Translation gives CASSESGGTGNTIYF.

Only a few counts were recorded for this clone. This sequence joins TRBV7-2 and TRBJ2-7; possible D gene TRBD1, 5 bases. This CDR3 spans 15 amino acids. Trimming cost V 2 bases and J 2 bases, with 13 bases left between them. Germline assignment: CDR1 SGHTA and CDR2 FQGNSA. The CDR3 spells CASSLSGRAAYEQYF. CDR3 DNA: TGTGCCAGCAGCTTATCGGGCAGGGCCGCCTACGAGCAGTACTTC. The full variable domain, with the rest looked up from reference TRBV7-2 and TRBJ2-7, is GAGVSQSPSNKVTEKGKDVELRCDPISGHTALYWYRQSLGQGLEFLIYFQGNSAPDKSGLPSDRFSAERTGGSVSTLTIQRTQQEDSAVYLCASSLSGRAAYEQYFGPGTRLTVT.

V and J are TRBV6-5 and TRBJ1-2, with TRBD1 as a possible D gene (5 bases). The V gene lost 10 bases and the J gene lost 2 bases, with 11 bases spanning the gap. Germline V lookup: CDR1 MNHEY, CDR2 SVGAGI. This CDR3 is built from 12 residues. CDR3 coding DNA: TGTGCCACTGGGACTTCGAACTATGGCTACACCTTC. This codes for CATGTSNYGYTF.

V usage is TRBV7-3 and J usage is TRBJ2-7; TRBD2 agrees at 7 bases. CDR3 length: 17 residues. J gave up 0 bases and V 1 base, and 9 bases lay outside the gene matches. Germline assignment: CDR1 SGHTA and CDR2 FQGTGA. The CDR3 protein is CASSLNGGTVSSYEQYF. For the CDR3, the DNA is TGTGCCAGCAGCTTAAACGGGGGGACGGTGAGCTCCTACGAGCAGTACTTC.

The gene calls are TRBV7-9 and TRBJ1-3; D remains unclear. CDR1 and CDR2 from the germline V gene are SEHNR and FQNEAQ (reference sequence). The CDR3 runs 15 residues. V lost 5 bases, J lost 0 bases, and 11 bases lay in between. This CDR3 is CASSPEAISGNTIYF. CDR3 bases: TGTGCCAGCAGCCCTGAGGCCATCTCTGGAAACACCATATATTTT. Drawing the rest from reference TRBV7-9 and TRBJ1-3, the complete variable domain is DTGVSQNPRHKITKRGQNVTFRCDPISEHNRLYWYRQTLGQGPEFLTYFQNEAQLEKSRLLSDRFSAERPKGSFSTLEIQRTEQGDSAMYLCASSPEAISGNTIYFGEGSWLTVV.

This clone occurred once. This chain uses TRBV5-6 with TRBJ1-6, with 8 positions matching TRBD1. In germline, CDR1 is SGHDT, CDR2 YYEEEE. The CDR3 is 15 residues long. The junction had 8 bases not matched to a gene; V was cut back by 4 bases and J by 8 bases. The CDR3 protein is CASSRRLQGDSPLHF. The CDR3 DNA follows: TGTGCCAGCAGCCGCCGCTTACAGGGGGATTCACCCCTCCACTTT.